This T cell receptor beta chain comes out of a study of blood T cell repertoires in COVID-19. At the level of the study: Collection of acute and convalescent COVID-19 samples took place in the United States, Italy and Spain. Sample material is recorded as cDNA or gDNA derived from T cells, B-cell-depleted T cells, or PBMCs.

Original analysis: Cell counts per sample came from amplifying reference gene primers. Assay used: immunoSEQ multiplex PCR; TCRdb lists only in-frame clones, some missing. Clonal size and the V and J genes are those of that table, whereas D and trimming came from the DNA. Here the sample spans over 200,000 clones, about 85% being singletons. The CDR3 contains 14 residues. Between the trimmed V and J ends, which lost 5 bases and 4 bases, there was a span of 12 bases. The germline V gene encodes CDR1 LGHNT and CDR2 FRNRAP. The receptor comes from a woman aged 18-35 years who had recovered from COVID-19. What was sequenced was peripheral blood. The V and J genes are TRBV12-5 and TRBJ2-1; a possible D gene is TRBD1 (6 bases). The CDR3 DNA sequence: TGTGCTAGTGGTATCACAACAGGGTACAATGAGCAGTTCTTC. Protein product: CASGITTGYNEQFF. The full variable domain, completed using reference TRBV12-5 and TRBJ2-1, is DARVTQTPRHKVTEMGQEVTMRCQPILGHNTVFWYRQTMMQGLELLAYFRNRAPLDDSGMPKDRFSAEMPDATLATLKIQPSEPRDSAVYFCASGITTGYNEQFFGPGTRLTVL.